This is a list of T cell receptor beta chains from one sample in a study of shared clonotypes between healthy human individuals. Sequenced by immunoSEQ multiplex PCR; TCRdb stores in-frame clones only, minus some. The data contain some 200,000 clones, about 69% of them singletons. The sample taken for sequencing was memory CD4+ T cells sorted from blood. These receptors came from a young man in good health. CDR3s include the opening cysteine and the closing phenylalanine or tryptophan. D genes are given only for firm matches. Rows may omit the clone size; those that give it use once, few, many or a size class.

d_call: NA; clone_size: NA; v_call: TRBV18; j_call: TRBJ2-1; cdr3_aa: CASSPPDKDEQFF; cdr3_nt: TGTGCCAGCTCACCACCCGACAAGGATGAGCAGTTCTTC
d_call: TRBD2; clone_size: NA; v_call: TRBV7-8; j_call: TRBJ2-7; cdr3_aa: CASSANAGLAGNHF; cdr3_nt: TGTGCCAGCAGCGCGAATGCGGGACTAGCGGGGAACCACTTC
d_call: NA; clone_size: NA; v_call: TRBV5-5; j_call: TRBJ2-1; cdr3_aa: CASSFEFNEQFF; cdr3_nt: TGTGCCAGCAGCTTCGAGTTCAATGAGCAGTTCTTC
d_call: NA; clone_size: NA; v_call: TRBV11-3; j_call: TRBJ2-1; cdr3_aa: CASSLGDNEQFF; cdr3_nt: TGTGCCAGCAGCTTAGGGGACAATGAGCAGTTCTTC
d_call: NA; clone_size: NA; v_call: TRBV7-8; j_call: TRBJ2-2; cdr3_aa: CASSLGTNTGELFF; cdr3_nt: TGTGCCAGCAGCTTAGGCACGAACACCGGGGAGCTGTTTTTT
d_call: TRBD2; clone_size: NA; v_call: TRBV10-3; j_call: TRBJ2-3; cdr3_aa: CAISPSSGSGSDTQYF; cdr3_nt: TGTGCCATCAGTCCCTCTAGCGGGAGTGGTTCAGATACGCAGTATTTT
d_call: NA; clone_size: NA; v_call: TRBV7-8; j_call: TRBJ2-1; cdr3_aa: CASSPGLEGYNEQFF; cdr3_nt: TGTGCCAGCAGCCCGGGGCTAGAGGGTTACAATGAGCAGTTCTTC
d_call: NA; clone_size: few; v_call: TRBV27; j_call: TRBJ2-7; cdr3_aa: CASSFLPGTTYEQYF; cdr3_nt: TGTGCCAGCAGTTTCCTTCCGGGAACCACTTACGAGCAGTACTTC
d_call: NA; clone_size: few; v_call: TRBV28; j_call: TRBJ1-2; cdr3_aa: CASSLEEGRRYGYTF; cdr3_nt: TGTGCCAGCAGTTTAGAGGAGGGGCGCCGTTATGGCTACACCTTC
d_call: TRBD2; clone_size: few; v_call: TRBV29-1; j_call: TRBJ2-7; cdr3_aa: CSAVAGGTYEQYF; cdr3_nt: TGCAGCGCAGTAGCGGGAGGAACCTACGAGCAGTACTTC